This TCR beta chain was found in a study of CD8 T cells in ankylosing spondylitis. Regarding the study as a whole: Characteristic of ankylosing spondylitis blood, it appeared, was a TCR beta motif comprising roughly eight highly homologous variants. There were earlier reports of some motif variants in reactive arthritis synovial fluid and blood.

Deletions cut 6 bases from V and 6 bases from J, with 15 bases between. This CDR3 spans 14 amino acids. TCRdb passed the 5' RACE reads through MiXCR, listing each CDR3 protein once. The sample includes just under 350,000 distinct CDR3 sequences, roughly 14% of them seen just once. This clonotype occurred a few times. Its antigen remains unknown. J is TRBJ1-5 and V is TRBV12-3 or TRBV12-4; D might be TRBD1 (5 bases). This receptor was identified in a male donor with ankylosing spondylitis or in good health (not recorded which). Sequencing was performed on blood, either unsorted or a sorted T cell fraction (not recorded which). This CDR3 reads CASSSGTPSQPQHF. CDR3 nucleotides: TGTGCCAGCAGCTCGGGGACGCCCAGTCAGCCCCAGCATTTT.